The clone carrying this T cell receptor beta chain was seen only once. Antigen: not known. The data stem from a study of T-cell reconstitution after alpha-beta-depleted transplantation in children. Study results and caveats: The study traced high day-60 TCRbeta diversity in some patients to surviving recipient T cells and thymic progenitors. T-cell numbers and diversity, one year after transplant, stemmed largely from T cells that were newly produced. Reports say that about two months after transplant, the alpha-beta T cells came out of several hundred graft clones that had expanded.

Unique molecular identifiers were incorporated into the prepared TCRbeta library. Each CDR3 protein gets one entry after TCRdb re-called the PCR reads with MiXCR. The repertoire holds about 900,000 distinct CDR3 sequences, with under 30% as singletons. The source of this sequence is a boy in the first two years of life who had a stem cell transplant for SCID, so the T cells may come from the graft donor. Sequenced here: PBMCs, mostly from graft donor cells, sampled 360 days after TCRalphabeta/CD19-depleted stem cell transplant.

The CDR3 loop reads CASSLTVNIEQFF. The CDR3 bases are TGTGCCAGCAGCTTAACAGTGAACATTGAGCAGTTCTTC. The rearrangement uses TRBV7-3 and TRBJ2-1; D call uncertain. CDR3 length: 13 residues. The V gene lost 0 bases and the J gene lost 9 bases, with 9 bases spanning the gap. Germline-derived CDR1 and CDR2 are SGHTA and FQGTGA.